This T cell receptor (beta chain) was sequenced for a study of blood T cell repertoires in COVID-19. Original analysis: From reference gene primer amplification, estimates of nucleated cell counts were derived. Profiled with immunoSEQ multiplex PCR; TCRdb holds only in-frame clones, not every one. V, J and clone size were drawn from that table, and D and trimming were deduced from the DNA. This repertoire shows approximately 86,000 clones, approximately 86% found once; its top ten account for 3.4%. Trimming removed 7 bases at V and 3 bases at J, with 4 bases between. Germline V CDR1 and CDR2: MNHEY, SMNVEV (reference sequence). The CDR3 runs to 10 residues.

Sample: peripheral blood. This receptor was obtained from a man aged 45-65 years with acute or convalescent COVID-19. The genes are TRBV27 and TRBJ2-7; D gene unclear. The CDR3: CASINYEQYF. DNA of the CDR3: TGTGCCAGCATTAACTACGAGCAGTACTTC.